The 7 T cell receptor beta chains presented below share a single source sample, sequenced in a study of T cells in localized non-small cell lung cancer (dated by TCRdb to the early 2020s). The receptor library was made with the immunoSEQ multiplex PCR assay. The table comes from immuneACCESS by way of TCRdb, which keeps in-frame sequences with V and J called. Part of the clones is missing from these tables; in studies checked, under half for an unresolved V gene and the rest for unknown reasons. Recorded for this sample are under 50,000 clones; approximately 81% of them occurred a single time. The ten largest clones represent approximately 17% of the sample. The source material was peripheral blood mononuclear cells, sampled before any cancer treatment. These TCRs come from a man aged 40 to 69 with stage III lung adenocarcinoma.

The gene calls are TRBV19 and TRBJ2-6; a weak D match, TRBD1 (5 bases). There are 15 residues in the CDR3. The ends were cut back, 3 bases at V and 1 base at J, with 7 bases in the middle. Per germline, CDR1 LNHDA and CDR2 SQIVND (reference sequence). The DNA for the CDR3 is TGTGCCAGTAGTATCAGGGATTCTGGGGCCAACGTCCTGACTTTC. Its protein product is CASSIRDSGANVLTF.

CDR3 region: CASSPRTVISTDTQYF. The DNA for the CDR3 is TGTGCCAGCAGCCCACGGACAGTAATTAGCACAGATACGCAGTATTTT. This sequence joins TRBV14 and TRBJ2-3; the D gene is possibly TRBD1 (6 bases). Trimming pared 4 bases from V and 0 bases from J, leaving 14 bases between. From germline, CDR1 is SGHDN and CDR2 FVKESK. CDR3 length equals 16 residues.

The V and J genes are TRBV6-6 and TRBJ2-2; D is unclear. V lost 5 bases to trimming and J lost 5 bases, with 9 bases between them. CDR1 is MNHNY and CDR2 is SVGAGI in the germline V gene (reference sequence). This CDR3 contains 13 residues. CDR3 protein: CASSGSSTGELFF. The CDR3 DNA follows: TGTGCCAGCAGTGGAAGTTCTACCGGGGAGCTGTTTTTT.

The V call is TRBV7-2, the J call TRBJ2-5; D assignment may be TRBD1 or TRBD2 (5 bases each). Germline-derived CDR1 and CDR2 are SGHTA and FQGNSA. The CDR3 sequence is 14 residues long. V lost 5 bases and J lost 1, with 11 bases in between. CDR3 sequence (DNA): TGTGCCAGCAGCCTCGCCGGGGCCCAAGAGACCCAGTACTTC. Amino acid sequence: CASSLAGAQETQYF.

The genes are TRBV7-9 and TRBJ2-3, with 8 bases lining up with TRBD2. J gave up 1 base and V 1 base, and 4 bases lay outside the gene matches. Germline CDR1 SEHNR, CDR2 FQNEAQ (reference sequence). CDR3 length: 16 residues. CDR3 nucleotide sequence: TGTGCCAGCAGCTTAGATAGTAGCGGGGGCACAGATACGCAGTATTTT. Translating it yields CASSLDSSGGTDTQYF.

J is TRBJ2-2 and V is TRBV9; D call uncertain. Germline CDR1 and CDR2: SGDLS and YYNGEE. The CDR3 is 14 residues long. V lost 0 bases and J 5 bases, leaving 8 bases between the germline ends. The CDR3 DNA is TGTGCCAGCAGCGTAGCTACAGAAACCGGGGAGCTGTTTTTT. It codes for CASSVATETGELFF.

This clone has just a few counts. V and J are TRBV20-1 and TRBJ1-2; D remains unclear. CDR3 length equals 11 residues. Germline lookup yields CDR1 DFQATT and CDR2 SNEGSKA (reference sequence). Trimming took 5 bases from V and 1 from J, leaving 5 bases between them. The CDR3: CSALVNYGYTF. As DNA, the CDR3 is TGCAGTGCTCTTGTTAACTATGGCTACACCTTC.